This TCR beta chain was identified during a study of blood T cell repertoires in COVID-19. With V trimmed by 6 bases and J by 11 bases, 6 bases remained unmatched. Germline V CDR1 and CDR2: MNHEY, SVGAGI. This CDR3 contains 12 residues. Sequencing was performed with immunoSEQ multiplex PCR; in TCRdb, only in-frame clones are kept and a portion is missing. The sample lists roughly 230,000 clones; 70% to 85% were seen once. Those who participated ranged in age from 18 to 89 years and resided in approximately 26 US areas. This sequence joins TRBV6-5 and TRBJ1-1; 10 bases line up with TRBD1. Sequencing was done on a sample of PBMCs or T cells enriched from blood (not recorded which). This receptor was identified in a woman aged 55-69 years who had recovered from COVID-19. The CDR3 nucleotides are TGTGCCAGCAGCCCGGGGGGACAGGGGGCTTTCTTT. This translates into CASSPGGQGAFF.